This entry describes one T cell receptor beta chain. Mismatch with germline at one junction end may stem from a read error. Germline V gives CDR1 LGHNA, CDR2 YSLEER. The CDR3 sequence is 13 residues long. The entry originates in a study of Ad26.COV2.S vaccination and SARS-CoV-2 variants. The treatment here: 15 to 20 received Ad26.COV2.S at low or high dose, single or two shots; roughly five received placebo; per-sample allocation not given. Samples analyzed were those drawn on day 63 after the first vaccine or placebo injection. Data came from immunoSEQ multiplex PCR; TCRdb stores just in-frame clones and leaves some out. The table lists some 450,000 clones, about nine tenths of them singletons.

The sequence came from a person between 18 and 65 years old who received the Ad26.COV2.S COVID-19 vaccine or a placebo. The chain joins TRBV4-3 to TRBJ2-5; 7 bases align to TRBD2. Sequences were derived from peripheral blood, sampled in a trial of Ad26.COV2.S vaccine versus placebo. The CDR3 nucleotides read TGCACCAGCAGTGCGGCTAGCGGAGAGACCCAGTACTTC. Translated, it gives CTSSAASGETQYF.